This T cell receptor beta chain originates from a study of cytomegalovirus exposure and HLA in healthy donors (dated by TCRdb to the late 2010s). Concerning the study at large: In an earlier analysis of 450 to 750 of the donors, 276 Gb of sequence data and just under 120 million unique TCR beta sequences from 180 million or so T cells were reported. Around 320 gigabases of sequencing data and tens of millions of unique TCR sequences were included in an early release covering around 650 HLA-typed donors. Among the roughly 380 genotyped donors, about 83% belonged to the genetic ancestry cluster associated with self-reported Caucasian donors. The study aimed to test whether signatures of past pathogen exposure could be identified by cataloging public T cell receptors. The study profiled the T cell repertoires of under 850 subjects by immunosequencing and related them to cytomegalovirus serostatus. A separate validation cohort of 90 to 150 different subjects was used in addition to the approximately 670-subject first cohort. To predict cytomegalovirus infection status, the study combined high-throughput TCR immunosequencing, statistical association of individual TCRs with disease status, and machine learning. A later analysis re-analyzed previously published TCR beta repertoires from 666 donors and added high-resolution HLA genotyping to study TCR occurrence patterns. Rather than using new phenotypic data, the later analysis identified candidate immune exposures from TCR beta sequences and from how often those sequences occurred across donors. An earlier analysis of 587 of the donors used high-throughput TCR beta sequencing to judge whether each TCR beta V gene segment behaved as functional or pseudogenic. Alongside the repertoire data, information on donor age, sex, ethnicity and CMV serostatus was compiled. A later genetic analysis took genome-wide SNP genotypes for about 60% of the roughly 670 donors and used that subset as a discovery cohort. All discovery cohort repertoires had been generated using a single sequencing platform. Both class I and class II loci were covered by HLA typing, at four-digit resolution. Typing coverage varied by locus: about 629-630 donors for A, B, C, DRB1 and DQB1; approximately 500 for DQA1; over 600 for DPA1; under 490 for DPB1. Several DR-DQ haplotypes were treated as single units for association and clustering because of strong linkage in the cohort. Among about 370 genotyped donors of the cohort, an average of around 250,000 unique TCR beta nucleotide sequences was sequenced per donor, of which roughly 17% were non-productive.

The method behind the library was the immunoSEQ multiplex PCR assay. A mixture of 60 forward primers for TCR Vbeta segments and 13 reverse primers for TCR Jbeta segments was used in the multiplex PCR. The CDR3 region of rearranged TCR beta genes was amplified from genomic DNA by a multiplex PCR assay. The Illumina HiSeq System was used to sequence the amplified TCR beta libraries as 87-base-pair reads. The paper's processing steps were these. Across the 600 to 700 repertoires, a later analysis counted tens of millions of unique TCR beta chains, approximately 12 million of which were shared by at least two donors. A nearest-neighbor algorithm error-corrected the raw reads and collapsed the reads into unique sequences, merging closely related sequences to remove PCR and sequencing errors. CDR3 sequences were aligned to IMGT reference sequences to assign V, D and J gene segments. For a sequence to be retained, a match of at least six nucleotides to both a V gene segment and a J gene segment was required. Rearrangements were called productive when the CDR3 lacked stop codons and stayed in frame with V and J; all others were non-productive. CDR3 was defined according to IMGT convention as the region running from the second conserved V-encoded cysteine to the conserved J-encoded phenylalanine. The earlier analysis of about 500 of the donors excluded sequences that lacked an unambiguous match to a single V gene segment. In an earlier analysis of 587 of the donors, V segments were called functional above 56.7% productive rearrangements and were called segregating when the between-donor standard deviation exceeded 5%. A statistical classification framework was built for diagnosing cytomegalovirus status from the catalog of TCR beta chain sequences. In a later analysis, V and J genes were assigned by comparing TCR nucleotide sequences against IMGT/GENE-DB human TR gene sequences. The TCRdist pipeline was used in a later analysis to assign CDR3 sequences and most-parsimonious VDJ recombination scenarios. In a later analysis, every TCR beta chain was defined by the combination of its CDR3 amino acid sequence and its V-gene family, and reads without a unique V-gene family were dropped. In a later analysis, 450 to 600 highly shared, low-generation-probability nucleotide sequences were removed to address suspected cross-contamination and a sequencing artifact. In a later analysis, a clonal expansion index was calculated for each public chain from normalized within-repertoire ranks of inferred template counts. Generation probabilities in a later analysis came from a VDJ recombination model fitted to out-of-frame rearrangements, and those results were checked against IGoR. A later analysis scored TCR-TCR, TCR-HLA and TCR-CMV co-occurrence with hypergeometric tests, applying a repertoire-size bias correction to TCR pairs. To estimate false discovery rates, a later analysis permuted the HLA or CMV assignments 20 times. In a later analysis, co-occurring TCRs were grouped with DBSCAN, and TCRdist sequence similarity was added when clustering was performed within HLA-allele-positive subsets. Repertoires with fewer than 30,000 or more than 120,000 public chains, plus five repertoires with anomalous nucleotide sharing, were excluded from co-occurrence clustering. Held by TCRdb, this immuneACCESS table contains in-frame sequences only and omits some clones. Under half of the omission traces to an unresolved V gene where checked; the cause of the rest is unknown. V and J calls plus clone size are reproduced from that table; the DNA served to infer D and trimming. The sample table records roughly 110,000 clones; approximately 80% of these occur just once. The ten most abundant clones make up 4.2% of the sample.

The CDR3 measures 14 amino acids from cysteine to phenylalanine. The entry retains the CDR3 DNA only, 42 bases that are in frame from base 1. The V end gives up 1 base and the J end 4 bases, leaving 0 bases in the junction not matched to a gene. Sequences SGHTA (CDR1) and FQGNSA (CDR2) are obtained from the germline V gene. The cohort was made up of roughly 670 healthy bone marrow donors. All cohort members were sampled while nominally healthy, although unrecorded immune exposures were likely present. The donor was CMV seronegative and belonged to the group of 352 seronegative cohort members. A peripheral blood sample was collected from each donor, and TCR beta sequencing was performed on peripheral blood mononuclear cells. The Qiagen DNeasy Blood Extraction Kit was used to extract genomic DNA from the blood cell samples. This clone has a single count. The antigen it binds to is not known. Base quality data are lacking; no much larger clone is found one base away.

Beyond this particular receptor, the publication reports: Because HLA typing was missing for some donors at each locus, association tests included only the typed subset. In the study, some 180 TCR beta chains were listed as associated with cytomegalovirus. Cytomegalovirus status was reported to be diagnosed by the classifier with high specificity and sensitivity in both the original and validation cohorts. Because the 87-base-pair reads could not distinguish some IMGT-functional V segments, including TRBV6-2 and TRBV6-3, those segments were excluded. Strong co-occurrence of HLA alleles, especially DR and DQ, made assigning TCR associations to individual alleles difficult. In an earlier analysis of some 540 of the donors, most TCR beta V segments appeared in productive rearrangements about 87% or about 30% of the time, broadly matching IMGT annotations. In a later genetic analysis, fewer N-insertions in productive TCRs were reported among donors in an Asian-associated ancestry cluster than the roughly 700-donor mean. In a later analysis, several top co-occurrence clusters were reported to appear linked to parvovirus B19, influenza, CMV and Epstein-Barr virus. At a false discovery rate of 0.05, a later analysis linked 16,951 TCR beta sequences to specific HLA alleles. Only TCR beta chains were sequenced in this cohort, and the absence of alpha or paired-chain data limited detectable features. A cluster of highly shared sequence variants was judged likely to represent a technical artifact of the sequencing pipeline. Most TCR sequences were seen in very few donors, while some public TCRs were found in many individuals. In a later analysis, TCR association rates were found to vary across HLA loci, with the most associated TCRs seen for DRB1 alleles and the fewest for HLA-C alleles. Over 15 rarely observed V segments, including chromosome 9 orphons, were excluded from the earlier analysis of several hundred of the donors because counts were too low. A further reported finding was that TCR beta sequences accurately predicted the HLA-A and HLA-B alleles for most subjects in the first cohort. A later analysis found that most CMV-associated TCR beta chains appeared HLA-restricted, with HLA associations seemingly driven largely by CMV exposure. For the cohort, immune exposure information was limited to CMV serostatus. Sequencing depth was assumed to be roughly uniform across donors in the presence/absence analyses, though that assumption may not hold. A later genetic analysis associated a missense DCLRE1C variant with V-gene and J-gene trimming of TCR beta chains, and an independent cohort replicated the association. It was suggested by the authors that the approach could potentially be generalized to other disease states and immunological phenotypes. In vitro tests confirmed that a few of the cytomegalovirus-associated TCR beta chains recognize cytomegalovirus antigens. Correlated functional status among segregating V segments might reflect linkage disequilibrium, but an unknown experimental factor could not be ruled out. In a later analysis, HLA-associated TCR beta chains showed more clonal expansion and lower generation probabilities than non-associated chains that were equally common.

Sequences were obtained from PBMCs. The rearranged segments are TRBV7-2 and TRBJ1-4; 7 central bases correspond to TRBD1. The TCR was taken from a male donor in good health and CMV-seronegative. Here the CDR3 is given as CASSLGQGNEKLFF. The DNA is TGTGCCAGCAGCTTAGGACAGGGTAATGAAAAACTGTTTTTT. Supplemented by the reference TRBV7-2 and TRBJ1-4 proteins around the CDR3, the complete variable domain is GAGVSQSPSNKVTEKGKDVELRCDPISGHTALYWYRQSLGQGLEFLIYFQGNSAPDKSGLPSDRFSAERTGGSVSTLTIQRTQQEDSAVYLCASSLGQGNEKLFFGSGTQLSVL.